This T cell receptor (beta chain) appears in the sequencing data of a study of sequential checkpoint blockade in melanoma. Study-wide context: Maintenance nivolumab came after either treatment sequence. About two dozen patients had tumor biopsies before treatment and at week 13. Broader study findings: For nivolumab-first patients, baseline tumor clonality was associated with response.

V gave up 6 bases and J gave up 2 bases, with 13 bases separating them. This CDR3 contains 14 residues. Germline V gene data show CDR1 as LNHDA and CDR2 as SQIVND (reference sequence). Treatment indicated: randomized to nivolumab then ipilimumab (arm A) or the reverse (arm B). With respect to this clone: Its antigen is currently unknown.

Profiling relied on immunoSEQ multiplex PCR, and the TCRdb table lists in-frame clones only, not all of them. This repertoire shows around 2,500 clones, about a quarter found once; its top ten account for about 15%. The specimen was tumor tissue (inferred from file names), collected from a patient given nivolumab and ipilimumab in sequence. This sequence originates from a human donor with melanoma. The chain has TRBV19 and TRBJ1-2, with D possibly matching TRBD1 (6 bases). The CDR3 loop is CASSLHQGNYGYTF. The CDR3 nucleotides are TGTGCCAGTAGCCTCCACCAGGGGAACTATGGCTACACCTTC.